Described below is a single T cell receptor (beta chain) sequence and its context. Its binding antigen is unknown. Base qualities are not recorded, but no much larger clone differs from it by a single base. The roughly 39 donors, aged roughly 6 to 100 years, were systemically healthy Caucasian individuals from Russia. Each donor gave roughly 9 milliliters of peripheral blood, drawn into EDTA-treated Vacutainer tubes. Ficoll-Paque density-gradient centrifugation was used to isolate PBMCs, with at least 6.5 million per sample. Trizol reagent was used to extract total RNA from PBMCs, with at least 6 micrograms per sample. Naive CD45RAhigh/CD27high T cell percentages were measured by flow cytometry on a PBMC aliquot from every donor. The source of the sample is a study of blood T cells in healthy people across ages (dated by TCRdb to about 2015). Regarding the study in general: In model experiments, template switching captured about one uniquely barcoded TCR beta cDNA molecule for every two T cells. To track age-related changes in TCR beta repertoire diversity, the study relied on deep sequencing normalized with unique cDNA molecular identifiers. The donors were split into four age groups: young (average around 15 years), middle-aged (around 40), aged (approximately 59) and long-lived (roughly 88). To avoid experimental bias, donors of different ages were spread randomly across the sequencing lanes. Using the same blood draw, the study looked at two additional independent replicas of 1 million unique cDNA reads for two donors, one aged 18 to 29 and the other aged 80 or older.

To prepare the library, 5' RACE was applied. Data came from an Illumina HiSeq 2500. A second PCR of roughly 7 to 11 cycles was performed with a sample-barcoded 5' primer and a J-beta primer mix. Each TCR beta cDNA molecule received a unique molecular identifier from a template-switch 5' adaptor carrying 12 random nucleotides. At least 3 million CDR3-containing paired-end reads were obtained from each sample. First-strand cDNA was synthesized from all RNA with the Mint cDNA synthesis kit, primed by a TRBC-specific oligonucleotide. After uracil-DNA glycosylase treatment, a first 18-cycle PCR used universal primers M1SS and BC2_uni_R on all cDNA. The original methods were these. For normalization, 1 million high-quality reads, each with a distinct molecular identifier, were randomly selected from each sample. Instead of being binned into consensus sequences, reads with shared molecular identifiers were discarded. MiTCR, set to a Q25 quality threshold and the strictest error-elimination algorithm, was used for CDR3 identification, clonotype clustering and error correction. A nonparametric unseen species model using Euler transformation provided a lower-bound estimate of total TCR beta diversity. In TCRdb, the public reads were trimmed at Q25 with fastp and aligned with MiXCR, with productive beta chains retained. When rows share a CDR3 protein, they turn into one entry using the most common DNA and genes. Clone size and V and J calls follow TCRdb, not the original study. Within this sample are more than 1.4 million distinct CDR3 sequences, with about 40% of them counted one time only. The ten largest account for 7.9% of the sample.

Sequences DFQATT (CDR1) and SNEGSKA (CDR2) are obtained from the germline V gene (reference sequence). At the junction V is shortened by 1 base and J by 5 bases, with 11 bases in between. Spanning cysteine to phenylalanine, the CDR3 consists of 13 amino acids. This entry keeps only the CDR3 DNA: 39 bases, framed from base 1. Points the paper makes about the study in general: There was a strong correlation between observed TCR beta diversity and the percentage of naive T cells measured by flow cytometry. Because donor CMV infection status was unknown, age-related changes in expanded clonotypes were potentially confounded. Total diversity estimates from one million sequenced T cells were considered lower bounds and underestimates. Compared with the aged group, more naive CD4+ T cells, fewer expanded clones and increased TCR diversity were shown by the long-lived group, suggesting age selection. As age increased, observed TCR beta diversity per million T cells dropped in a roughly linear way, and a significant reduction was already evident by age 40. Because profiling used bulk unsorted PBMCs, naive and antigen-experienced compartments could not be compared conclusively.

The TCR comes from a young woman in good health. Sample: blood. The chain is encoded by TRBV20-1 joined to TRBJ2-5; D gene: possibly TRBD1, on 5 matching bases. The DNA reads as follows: TGCAGTGCTAGAGCGACACAGGAGGAGACCCAGTACTTC. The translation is CSARATQEETQYF.